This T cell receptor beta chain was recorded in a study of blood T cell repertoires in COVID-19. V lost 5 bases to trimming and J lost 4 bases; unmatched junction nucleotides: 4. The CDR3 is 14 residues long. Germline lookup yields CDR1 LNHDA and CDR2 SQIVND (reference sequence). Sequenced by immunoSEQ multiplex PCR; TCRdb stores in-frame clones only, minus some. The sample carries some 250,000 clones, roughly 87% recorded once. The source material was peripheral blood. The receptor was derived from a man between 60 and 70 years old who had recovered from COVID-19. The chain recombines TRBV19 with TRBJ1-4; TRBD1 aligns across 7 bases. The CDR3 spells CASSPGDSNEKLFF. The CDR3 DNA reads TGTGCCAGTAGTCCCGGGGACAGTAATGAAAAACTGTTTTTT.